This entry describes one T cell receptor (beta chain). This sample stems from a study of identifying expanded T cells in peripheral blood. The CDR3 loop spans 15 amino acids. Losses at the gene ends were 5 bases for V and 0 bases for J; bases not matched to a gene: 2. CDR1 SGHTA and CDR2 FQGNSA come from the germline V gene. The assay was immunoSEQ multiplex PCR, and TCRdb's table has in-frame clones only and misses some. The sample carries around 130,000 clones, 86% recorded once. Sequencing used blood. The chain is built from TRBV7-2 and TRBJ2-1; 9 bases are shared with TRBD2. The clonotype comes from a person aged 18 to 70 in good health. DNA of the CDR3: TGTGCCAGCAGCGCTAGCGGGAACTCCTACAATGAGCAGTTCTTC. Protein product: CASSASGNSYNEQFF.